The T cell receptor beta chain under discussion was sequenced for a study of cytomegalovirus exposure and HLA in healthy donors. With V trimmed by 4 bases and J by 5 bases, 4 bases remained unmatched. The CDR3 runs to 13 residues. CDR1 and CDR2 from the germline V gene are SGHDT and YYEEEE. The PCR had 60 Vbeta and 13 Jbeta primers. This table comes from immunoSEQ multiplex PCR, and its TCRdb copy is limited to in-frame clones, with some not included. This table holds about 88,000 clones. The chain has TRBV5-6 and TRBJ2-5; 8 bases align to TRBD1. Sequenced material: PBMCs. This sequence originates from a girl aged 10 to 17 in good health and CMV-seropositive. CDR3 residues: CASSLQGAETQYF. The DNA for the CDR3 is TGTGCCAGCAGCCTCCAGGGGGCTGAGACCCAGTACTTC. Based on the CDR3 plus reference TRBV5-6 and TRBJ2-5, the full variable domain is DAGVTQSPTHLIKTRGQQVTLRCSPKSGHDTVSWYQQALGQGPQFIFQYYEEEERQRGNFPDRFSGHQFPNYSSELNVNALLLGDSALYLCASSLQGAETQYFGPGTRLLVL.